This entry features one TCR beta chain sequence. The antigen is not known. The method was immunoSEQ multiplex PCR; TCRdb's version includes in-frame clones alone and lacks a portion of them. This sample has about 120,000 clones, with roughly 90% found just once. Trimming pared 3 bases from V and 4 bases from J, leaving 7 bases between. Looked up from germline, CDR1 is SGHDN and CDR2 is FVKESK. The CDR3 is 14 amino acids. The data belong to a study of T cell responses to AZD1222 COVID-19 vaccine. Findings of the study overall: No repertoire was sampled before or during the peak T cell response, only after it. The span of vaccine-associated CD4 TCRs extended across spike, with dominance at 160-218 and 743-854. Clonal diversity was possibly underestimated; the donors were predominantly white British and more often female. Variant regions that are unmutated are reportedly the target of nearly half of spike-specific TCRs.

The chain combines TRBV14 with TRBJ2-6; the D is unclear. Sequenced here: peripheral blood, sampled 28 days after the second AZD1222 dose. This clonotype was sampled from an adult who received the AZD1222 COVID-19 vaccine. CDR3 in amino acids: CASSQDRGANVLTF. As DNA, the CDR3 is TGTGCCAGCAGCCAGGACCGCGGGGCCAACGTCCTGACTTTC.